This T cell receptor beta chain was captured by sequencing in a study of graft-versus-host responses after intestinal transplantation. Note on this clone: Antigen unknown.

The CDR3 sequence is 12 residues long. The ends were cut back, 5 bases at V and 15 bases at J, with 18 bases in the middle. In germline, CDR1 is SGDLS, CDR2 YYNGEE. Profiled with immunoSEQ multiplex PCR; TCRdb holds only in-frame clones, not every one. The sample includes about 39,000 clones, over 90% seen only once; the top ten take 21%. Source: unstimulated CD8+ T cells sorted from spleen or lymph node cells, taken before transplant. This sequence was found in a human donor who was the organ donor for an intestinal transplant. The chain carries TRBV9 and TRBJ2-1; D is uncertain. CDR3 sequence reads: CASSGSSRNWFF. In nucleotides, the CDR3 is TGTGCCAGCAGTGGGTCCTCTAGGAACTGGTTCTTC.